This TCR beta chain derives from a study of PD-1 blockade in classical Hodgkin lymphoma. Whole-study results and caveats: Baseline TCR diversity was reportedly lower in newly diagnosed patients than healthy donors. Why repertoires differed is undefined; disease activity or prior therapy possibly contributed.

As regards this clone: Its specificity is unknown.

This table comes from immunoSEQ multiplex PCR, and its TCRdb copy is limited to in-frame clones, with some not included. The repertoire holds roughly 77,000 clones, with over 90% as singletons. The time point is: newly diagnosed, previously untreated cHL patient sample. The authors compared against newly diagnosed, untreated classical Hodgkin lymphoma PBMCs. The germline gives CDR1 LNHDA, CDR2 SQIVND (reference sequence). V dropped 1 base and J dropped 0; count of bases not matched to a gene: 1. The CDR3 covers 16 residues. The chain employs TRBV19 and TRBJ2-1, with 9 bases aligning to TRBD2. Sequencing was done on a sample of peripheral blood mononuclear cells (PBMCs). This sequence originates from a human donor with classical Hodgkin lymphoma. CDR3 in DNA: TGTGCCAGTAGTATAGTTAGCGGGGGCTCCTACAATGAGCAGTTCTTC. Translation: CASSIVSGGSYNEQFF.